Listed here are 4 T cell receptor beta chains from one sample, sequenced in a study of OX40 agonist ivuxolimab in advanced cancers. Libraries came from the immunoSEQ multiplex PCR assay. The source is immuneACCESS, and TCRdb retained only in-frame sequences with V and J called. Part of the clones is not carried over; for the studies checked, unresolved V genes explain less than half of this, and the remainder is unexplained. The sample contains about 88,000 clones, around 83% of them found a single time. The biggest ten clones account for approximately 0.22% of the sample. Material: CD4+ or CD8+ T cells sorted from blood, obtained in a trial of the OX40 agonist ivuxolimab. The receptors were sampled from an adult with an advanced solid tumor such as melanoma, head and neck, liver or kidney cancer.

This clone is a singleton in its sample. A junction end diverges from the germline sequence, so it may reflect a read error. The chain employs TRBV7-9 and TRBJ1-4, with D possibly TRBD1 on 5 matching bases. Germline assignment: CDR1 SEHNR and CDR2 FQNEAQ (reference sequence). The CDR3 runs 15 residues. CDR3 residues: CASSPGTATNEKLFF. CDR3 DNA: TGTGCCAGCAGCCCCGGGACCGCAACAAATGAAAAACTGTTTTTT.

The chain carries TRBV28 and TRBJ1-2, with unresolved D. The CDR3 length is 15 residues. V was shortened by 10 bases and J by 2 bases, with 20 bases between the two germline ends. CDR1 is MDHEN and CDR2 is SYDVKM in the germline V gene. CDR3 amino acids: CATSPPDRWNYGYTF. CDR3 bases: TGTGCCACCTCCCCCCCAGATAGGTGGAACTATGGCTACACCTTC.

In this sample, this clone turned up once. The J gene is TRBJ2-7, the V gene TRBV6-1, with 10 bases fitting TRBD2. The CDR3 is 15 residues long. From germline, CDR1 is MNHNS and CDR2 SASEGT. J gave up 2 bases and V 4 bases, and 5 bases lay outside the gene matches. CDR3 DNA: TGTGCCAGCAGTGTAGAGCGGGGGGGTGCCTACGAGCAGTACGTC. Its translation is CASSVERGGAYEQYV.

This chain joins TRBV27 and TRBJ2-3; D is perhaps TRBD2 (6 bases). Germline assignment: CDR1 MNHEY and CDR2 SMNVEV (reference sequence). Trimming took 2 bases from V and 2 from J, leaving 14 bases between them. The CDR3 length is 16 residues. The CDR3 bases are TGTGCCAGCAGTTTAATCGCGGGGCTACCCACAGATACGCAGTATTTT. This translates into CASSLIAGLPTDTQYF.